These 15 T cell receptor beta chains were all obtained from the same sample, sequenced in a study of Graves' ophthalmopathy and Graves' hyperthyroidism. The TCR beta CDR3 regions underwent amplification from RNA transcripts. Second-round multiplex PCR followed a first-round RT-PCR using HTBI primers. TCRdb reprocessed the multiplex PCR reads with MiXCR, giving one entry per CDR3 protein. The data contain over a million distinct CDR3 sequences, less than 45% of them singletons. Sequenced material: peripheral blood or thyroid tissue (not recorded which). The receptors shown here come from an adult man with Graves' hyperthyroidism.

On this clonotype itself: At one boundary the junction diverges from the germline segment, which might be a read error. CDR3 DNA: TGTACCACCAGCAGAGATCCTTTGGGGGACTACACGAACACCGGGGAGCTGTTTTTT. It encodes CTTSRDPLGDYTNTGELFF. The chain is built from TRBV15 and TRBJ2-2; TRBD2 matches 7 bases. The CDR3 spans 19 residues. Germline V CDR1 and CDR2: LNHNV, YYDKDF (reference sequence).

This clonotype was recorded a few times. The chain couples TRBV19 to TRBJ1-1; tentatively, D is TRBD1 (5 bases). The CDR3 is 13 residues long. CDR1 is LNHDA, CDR2 SQIVND, per germline (reference sequence). The ends were cut back, 5 bases at V and 7 bases at J, with 14 bases in the middle. The CDR3 region is CASSPRDAGEAFF. In DNA form, the CDR3 reads TGTGCCAGTAGTCCGCGGGACGCAGGTGAAGCTTTCTTT.

V and J are TRBV6-5 and TRBJ2-7; a possible D gene is TRBD1 (6 bases). Germline V gene sequence: CDR1 MNHEY, CDR2 SVGAGI. The CDR3 loop spans 15 amino acids. Trimming cost V 3 bases and J 4 bases, with 16 bases left between them. The CDR3 bases are TGTGCCAGCAGTTATCGGACAGAGCCTCCTTACGAGCAGTACTTC. Encoded protein: CASSYRTEPPYEQYF.

This sequence joins TRBV11-1 and TRBJ1-1; maybe TRBD1 (6 bases). Germline assignment: CDR1 SGHAT and CDR2 FQDESV (reference sequence). V dropped 0 bases and J dropped 5 bases, with 13 bases sitting between them. This CDR3 contains 15 residues. CDR3 in DNA: TGTGCCAGCAGCTTAGCTTGGAACAGGGTAACTGAAGCTTTCTTT. It specifies CASSLAWNRVTEAFF.

This clonotype was recorded many times. This rearrangement joins TRBV12-3 or TRBV12-4 to TRBJ2-6; D is ambiguous. The V end was cut by 6 bases, the J end by 0 bases, with 12 bases between. The CDR3 sequence is 16 residues long. The CDR3 is CASSSTRSSGANVLTF. The CDR3 DNA reads as TGTGCCAGCAGCTCGACTCGGAGCTCTGGGGCCAACGTCCTGACTTTC.

As regards this clonotype: This CDR3 fails to terminate in the conserved phenylalanine or tryptophan, so it likely reflects a read error. The limits of the CDR3 on the DNA are not certain, so only TCRdb's listed CDR3 is given. The CDR3 sequence: CSVEGSGRGSV. This sequence joins TRBV29-1 and TRBJ1-4; no check of the table's D call, TRBD1, against the DNA was made. Germline V gene data show CDR1 as SQVTM and CDR2 as ANQGSEA. Termini included, the CDR3 measures 11 amino acids.

This clonotype showed up just a few times. V gene TRBV5-6 combines with J gene TRBJ1-5; D unclear. The germline V gene has CDR1 SGHDT and CDR2 YYEEEE. V dropped 4 bases and J dropped 5 bases, with 10 bases sitting between them. The CDR3 sequence is 13 residues long. The CDR3 spells CASSPALDQPQHF. CDR3 bases: TGTGCCAGCAGCCCCGCGTTGGATCAGCCCCAGCATTTT.

The V call is TRBV4-1, the J call TRBJ1-5; the match to TRBD1 covers 9 bases. CDR1 is MGHRA and CDR2 is YSYEKL in the germline V gene. Trimming at V came to 0 bases and at J to 5 bases, leaving 14 bases not matched to a gene. The CDR3 sequence is 19 residues long. The CDR3 region has the DNA TGCGCCAGCAGCCAAGATCTAGGGACCGGGACAGGGTCAGATCAGCCCCAGCATTTT. Translated: CASSQDLGTGTGSDQPQHF.

This sequence joins TRBV5-8 and TRBJ2-5, with a tentative D call TRBD2 (7 bases). The CDR3 runs 14 residues. CDR1 is SGHTS, CDR2 YDEGEE, per germline. The V gene lost 4 bases and the J gene lost 3 bases, with 13 bases spanning the gap. Here the CDR3 DNA reads TGTGCCAGCAGCACAACGGGGGGCGAAGAGACCCAGTACTTC. Its protein product is CASSTTGGEETQYF. Supplemented by reference TRBV5-8 and TRBJ2-5, the full variable domain reads EAGVTQSPTHLIKTRGQQATLRCSPISGHTSVYWYQQALGLGLQFLLWYDEGEERNRGNFPPRFSGRQFPNYSSELNVNALELEDSALYLCASSTTGGEETQYFGPGTRLLVL.

This clonotype was seen a few times. The V call is TRBV28, the J call TRBJ1-1; unclear D gene. V shed 5 bases and J shed 10 bases, with 11 bases lying between them. The germline V gene has CDR1 MDHEN and CDR2 SYDVKM. This CDR3 is 11 amino acids long. Here the CDR3 DNA reads TGTGCCAGCAGTATTGGATCTGGAGCTTTCTTT. Translation: CASSIGSGAFF.

This clonotype has a count of ten or more. The rearrangement links TRBV7-9 to TRBJ1-3; D unresolved. This CDR3 is built from 14 residues. V was trimmed by 8 bases and J by 0 bases, leaving 11 bases between them. Germline V lookup: CDR1 SEHNR, CDR2 FQNEAQ (reference sequence). CDR3 DNA: TGTGCCAGCGGCCCTTCGGTCTCTGGAAACACCATATATTTT. This sequence encodes CASGPSVSGNTIYF.

This clonotype was seen a few times. V usage is TRBV27 and J usage is TRBJ2-5; D not certain. This CDR3 spans 15 amino acids. Per germline, CDR1 MNHEY and CDR2 SMNVEV (reference sequence). V lost 4 bases to trimming and J lost 3 bases, with 15 bases between them. CDR3 sequence reads: CASSSARGAKETQYF. Here the CDR3 DNA reads TGTGCCAGCAGTTCCGCTCGCGGTGCTAAAGAGACCCAGTACTTC.

The V and J genes are TRBV18 and TRBJ2-5; D uncertain. This CDR3 is 13 amino acids long. Germline V gives CDR1 KGHSH, CDR2 LQKENI. The germline V and J ends were trimmed by 2 bases and 2 bases, with 6 bases remaining between them. CDR3: CASSPVRQETQYF. The CDR3 region has the DNA TGTGCCAGCTCACCAGTCAGGCAAGAGACCCAGTACTTC.

Turning to this clonotype: An end of the junction does not agree with germline; a read error may underlie this. The chain links TRBV24-1 to TRBJ2-2, with TRBD2 matching 10 bases. The CDR3 covers 20 residues. Germline lookup yields CDR1 KGHDR and CDR2 SFDVKD. CDR3 sequence: CASSLSTVSQSGRATGELFF. DNA of the CDR3: TGTGCCAGCAGTTTATCCACAGTGTCCCAGAGCGGGAGGGCCACCGGGGAGCTGTTTTTT.

J is TRBJ1-2 and V is TRBV7-9; unclear D gene. CDR1 is SEHNR, CDR2 FQNEAQ, per germline (reference sequence). The CDR3 sequence is 12 residues long. Trimming pared 7 bases from V and 8 bases from J, leaving 14 bases between. The CDR3 spells CASTPEEGGYTF. CDR3 nucleotides: TGTGCCAGCACCCCGGAGGAAGGCGGCTACACCTTC.